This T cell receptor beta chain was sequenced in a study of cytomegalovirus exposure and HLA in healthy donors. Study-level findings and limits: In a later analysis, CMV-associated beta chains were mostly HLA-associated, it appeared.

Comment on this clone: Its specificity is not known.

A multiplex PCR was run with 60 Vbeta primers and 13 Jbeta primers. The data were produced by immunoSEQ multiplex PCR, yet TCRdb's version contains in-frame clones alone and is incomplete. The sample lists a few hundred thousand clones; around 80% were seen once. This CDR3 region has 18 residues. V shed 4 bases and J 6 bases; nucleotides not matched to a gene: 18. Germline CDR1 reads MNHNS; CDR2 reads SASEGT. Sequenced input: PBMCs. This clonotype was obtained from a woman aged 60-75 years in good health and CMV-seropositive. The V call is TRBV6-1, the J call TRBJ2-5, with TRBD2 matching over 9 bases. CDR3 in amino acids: CASSVSGYTGTSLQTQYF. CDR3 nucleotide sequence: TGTGCCAGCAGTGTGTCCGGCTACACCGGGACTAGCTTACAGACCCAGTACTTC.